These 2 T cell receptor beta chains were sequenced from one sample in a study of blood T cell repertoires in COVID-19. Assay used: immunoSEQ multiplex PCR; TCRdb lists only in-frame clones, some missing. The data contain 130,000 to 150,000 clones, around four fifths of them singletons. Specimen: peripheral blood. Receptors were obtained from a human donor in a cohort sampled during active COVID-19.

This clone showed up just once. The chain employs TRBV2 and TRBJ1-2, with D possibly matching TRBD1 (6 bases). Per germline, CDR1 SNHLY and CDR2 FYNNEI. V was shortened by 8 bases and J by 6 bases, with 22 bases between the two germline ends. The CDR3 loop spans 15 amino acids. The CDR3: CASQPRWQGRDGYTF. CDR3 nucleotide sequence: TGTGCCAGCCAGCCAAGGTGGCAGGGGCGGGATGGCTACACCTTC.

CDR3 sequence reads: CASSLRSGVSEETQYF. CDR3 sequence (DNA): TGTGCCAGCAGCCTGCGATCGGGAGTAAGCGAGGAGACCCAGTACTTC. J is TRBJ2-5 and V is TRBV9; TRBD2 might be the D (6 bases). Trimming cost V 4 bases and J 5 bases, with 21 bases left between them. Germline CDR1 and CDR2: SGDLS and YYNGEE. The CDR3 is 16 amino acids. Using reference TRBV9 and TRBJ2-5 for the parts outside the CDR3, the full variable domain is DSGVTQTPKHLITATGQRVTLRCSPRSGDLSVYWYQQSLDQGLQFLIQYYNGEERAKGNILERFSAQQFPDLHSELNLSSLELGDSALYFCASSLRSGVSEETQYFGPGTRLLVL.